A selection of T cell receptor beta chains follows, all from one sample in a study of T cells in Graves' hyperthyroidism and ophthalmopathy. TCRdb independently ran MiXCR on the multiplex PCR reads; one entry per CDR3 protein. Among hundreds of thousands of distinct CDR3 sequences listed, around 38% were seen once. Sequencing input: blood. The receptors stem from a man aged 18 to 29 with Graves' hyperthyroidism. The CDR3 runs from the conserved cysteine through the conserved F or W. The D gene is left open where the match is weak. Not every row has a clone size; where given, it reads once, few, many or a size class.

v_call,d_call,clone_size,j_call,cdr3_aa,cdr3_nt
TRBV2,.,.,TRBJ1-5,CASSETEQQPQHF,TGTGCCAGCAGTGAAACCGAGCAGCAGCCCCAGCATTTT
TRBV27,.,.,TRBJ2-5,CASKKETQYF,TGTGCCAGCAAAAAAGAGACCCAGTACTTC
TRBV6-5,.,.,TRBJ2-2,CASSYQRTNTGGLFF,TGTGCCAGCAGTTACCAGAGAACGAACACCGGGGGGCTGTTTTTT
TRBV7-3,.,.,TRBJ2-2,CASSLSGGDNTGELFF,TGTGCCAGCAGCTTATCTGGAGGGGATAACACCGGGGAGCTGTTTTTT
TRBV10-2,TRBD2,.,TRBJ2-5,CASSYPGLAGEETQYF,TGTGCCAGCAGTTACCCGGGACTAGCGGGAGAAGAGACCCAGTACTTC
TRBV25-1,.,.,TRBJ1-6,CASALHSPLHF,TGTGCCAGCGCCTTACATTCACCCCTCCACTTT
TRBV5-1,TRBD1,.,TRBJ2-7,CASSLQGARERYF,TGCGCCAGCAGCTTGCAGGGGGCGCGCGAGCGGTACTTC
TRBV12-3/TRBV12-4,TRBD1,.,TRBJ2-7,CASTTTTGNFYEQYF,TGTGCCAGCACCACCACGACAGGGAATTTCTACGAGCAGTACTTC
TRBV10-3,.,.,TRBJ2-5,CAISLGGQETQYF,TGTGCCATCAGCCTCGGGGGACAAGAGACCCAGTACTTC
TRBV5-1,.,.,TRBJ2-7,CASSSTELDEQYF,TGCGCCAGCAGCTCGACCGAGCTTGACGAGCAGTACTTC
TRBV29-1,.,many,TRBJ1-1,CSVEDQAFRGAFF,TGCAGCGTTGAAGATCAAGCTTTTCGCGGGGCTTTCTTT
TRBV12-3/TRBV12-4,.,few,TRBJ2-7,CASSLEETDLYYEQYF,TGTGCCAGCAGTCTTGAAGAGACAGATCTCTACTACGAGCAGTACTTC
TRBV5-6,.,.,TRBJ2-7,CASSLEGGGVQYF,TGTGCCAGCAGCTTGGAGGGTGGCGGGGTGCAGTACTTC
TRBV7-2,.,.,TRBJ2-3,CASSLRYDTDTQYF,TGTGCCAGCAGCCTCCGCTACGACACAGATACGCAGTATTTT
TRBV5-1,TRBD1,few,TRBJ2-7,CASSWEWKDRGEQYF,TGCGCCAGCAGCTGGGAGTGGAAGGACAGGGGCGAGCAGTACTTC
TRBV7-2,.,many,TRBJ2-7,CASSVTGSEQYF,TGTGCCAGCAGCGTAACAGGGTCCGAGCAGTACTTC
TRBV9,.,.,TRBJ2-7,CASSVGAGLSSYEQYF,TGTGCCAGCAGCGTAGGAGCCGGACTGAGCTCCTACGAGCAGTACTTC
TRBV7-8,TRBD2,once,TRBJ2-5,CASSLGTSYETQYF,TGTGCCAGCAGCTTGGGGACTAGTTATGAGACCCAGTACTTC
TRBV5-6,.,.,TRBJ1-5,CASSLGRAQSQHF,TGTGCCAGCAGCTTAGGTAGGGCTCAGTCCCAGCATTTT
TRBV12-3/TRBV12-4,.,.,TRBJ2-5,CASSLVAKETQYF,TGTGCCAGCAGCTTAGTCGCCAAAGAGACCCAGTACTTC
TRBV19,.,many,TRBJ1-2,CASSMLRNYGYTF,TGTGCCAGTAGTATGTTACGGAACTATGGCTACACCTTC
TRBV11-1,TRBD1,.,TRBJ2-6,CASSLDRGTGANVLTF,TGTGCCAGCAGCTTAGACAGGGGGACCGGGGCCAACGTCCTGACTTTC
TRBV19,.,many,TRBJ1-5,CASSITGEVRNQPQHF,TGTGCCAGTAGTATTACTGGGGAGGTGCGCAATCAGCCCCAGCATTTT
TRBV24-1,TRBD2,.,TRBJ2-7,CASSALNSGGTYEQYF,TGTGCCAGCAGTGCCTTAAACAGCGGGGGGACCTACGAGCAGTACTTC
TRBV7-9,.,.,TRBJ2-2,CANSLVWGANTGELFF,TGTGCCAACAGCTTAGTATGGGGCGCGAACACCGGGGAGCTGTTTTTT
TRBV19,.,.,TRBJ1-1,CASSLGPGMNTEAFF,TGTGCCAGCAGCTTGGGTCCAGGGATGAACACTGAAGCTTTCTTT
TRBV12-3/TRBV12-4,TRBD1,.,TRBJ1-6,CASSFDRGHSPLHF,TGTGCCAGCAGTTTCGACAGGGGGCATTCACCCCTCCACTTT
TRBV20-1,TRBD2,few,TRBJ2-5,CSARGASGRETQYF,TGCAGTGCTAGAGGAGCTAGCGGGAGAGAGACCCAGTACTTC
TRBV15,.,many,TRBJ1-2,CATSRDLAPGSDGYTF,TGTGCCACCAGCAGAGATCTCGCCCCCGGGAGCGATGGCTACACCTTC
TRBV9,.,many,TRBJ1-2,CASSVGPENYGYTF,TGTGCCAGCAGCGTAGGGCCGGAGAACTATGGCTACACCTTC
TRBV25-1,.,.,TRBJ1-2,CASSSTGYSYGYTF,TGTGCCAGCAGTTCAACAGGGTACTCTTATGGCTACACCTTC
TRBV19,.,many,TRBJ1-5,CASSIGSELQHGQPQHF,TGTGCCAGTAGTATCGGGAGCGAACTGCAGCACGGTCAGCCCCAGCATTTT
TRBV5-1,.,few,TRBJ1-1,CASSQDSFHGAFF,TGCGCCAGCAGCCAGGACAGTTTCCACGGAGCTTTCTTT
TRBV7-2,.,few,TRBJ1-1,CASSFRQLVTEAFF,TGTGCCAGCAGCTTTAGGCAGTTAGTCACTGAAGCTTTCTTT
TRBV20-1,.,.,TRBJ2-6,CSAQGANVLTF,TGCAGTGCTCAGGGGGCCAACGTCCTGACTTTC
TRBV7-9,.,many,TRBJ1-1,CASSLVRGLNTEAFF,TGTGCCAGCAGCTTAGTCAGGGGCTTGAACACTGAAGCTTTCTTT
TRBV6-5,TRBD2,.,TRBJ2-5,CASTSAGLGTQYF,TGTGCCAGCACCTCAGCGGGGCTGGGGACCCAGTACTTC
TRBV5-8,.,.,TRBJ1-1,CASSLREVNTEAFF,TGTGCCAGCAGCTTGAGGGAGGTGAACACTGAAGCTTTCTTT
TRBV6-5,.,few,TRBJ1-1,CASSYLWGNTEAFF,TGTGCCAGCAGTTACTTGTGGGGAAACACTGAAGCTTTCTTT
TRBV7-8,TRBD1,many,TRBJ2-7,CASSLSGGLSEQYF,TGTGCCAGCAGCTTGTCAGGGGGATTGTCCGAGCAGTACTTC
TRBV7-4,.,.,TRBJ1-1,CASSWNRVSSTEAFF,TGTGCCAGCAGCTGGAACAGGGTCTCCAGCACTGAAGCTTTCTTT
TRBV20-1,TRBD2,few,TRBJ2-7,CSARVASGLEQYF,TGCAGTGCTAGAGTCGCTAGCGGGCTCGAGCAGTACTTC
TRBV5-6,.,once,TRBJ2-2,CASSPRVEAGELFF,TGTGCCAGCAGCCCTAGAGTTGAGGCCGGGGAGCTGTTTTTT
TRBV5-4,TRBD2,few,TRBJ2-5,CASSIGTSIPETQYF,TGTGCCAGCAGCATAGGGACTAGTATCCCTGAGACCCAGTACTTC
TRBV11-2,TRBD1,many,TRBJ2-7,CASSLGQGWYEQYF,TGTGCCAGCAGCCTGGGACAGGGGTGGTACGAGCAGTACTTC
TRBV12-3/TRBV12-4,.,few,TRBJ2-2,CASSRKPGQNTGELFF,TGTGCCAGCAGTCGCAAGCCGGGACAGAACACCGGGGAGCTGTTTTTT
TRBV7-3,.,few,TRBJ2-5,CASSPEGGTQYF,TGTGCCAGCAGCCCGGAGGGGGGGACCCAGTACTTC
TRBV10-3,.,.,TRBJ1-2,CAISESIGTDFYGYTF,TGTGCCATCAGTGAGTCAATAGGGACGGACTTCTATGGCTACACCTTC
TRBV2,.,many,TRBJ2-2,CASSGLTGELFF,TGTGCCAGCAGTGGACTCACCGGGGAGCTGTTTTTT
TRBV7-3,.,.,TRBJ1-1,CASNAPGNTEAFF,TGTGCCAGCAATGCCCCCGGAAACACTGAAGCTTTCTTT
TRBV7-2,.,.,TRBJ1-2,CASSLVGGRGCTF,TGTGCCAGCAGCTTGGTCGGAGGCCGGGGCTGCACCTTC
TRBV19,.,many,TRBJ1-5,CASSITGSDQPQHF,TGTGCCAGTAGTATAACAGGGTCTGATCAGCCCCAGCATTTT